This is a list of T cell receptor beta chains from one sample in a study of graft-versus-host responses after intestinal transplantation. No antigens are known for them. Using immunoSEQ multiplex PCR, the repertoire was profiled, and TCRdb retains in-frame clones only, with some absent. The profile shows some 120,000 clones, around nine tenths of them singletons. The sequencing here drew on unstimulated CD4+ T cells sorted from spleen or lymph node cells, taken before intestinal transplant. The source of these receptors is a human donor who received an intestinal transplant. Both conserved end residues are trimmed from each CDR3.

TRBV2	TRBJ1-1	ASSEGAPMNTEAF
TRBV7-8	TRBJ2-3	ASSLRVVTDTQY
TRBV5-1	TRBJ2-1	ATGPQSSSYNEQF
TRBV5-1	TRBJ1-5	ASSLEGRQPQH
TRBV7-3	TRBJ2-7	ASSQGYGREQY
TRBV30	TRBJ2-3	AWSPGTGGDTQY
TRBV4-1	TRBJ2-7	ASSQVGQGRLTKQY
TRBV7-2	TRBJ1-1	ASSLVMSSTEAF
TRBV7-3	TRBJ2-3	ASSDTGTDTQY
TRBV9	TRBJ1-1	ASSVGTGRAF
TRBV19	TRBJ2-7	ASSAPSSRGYEQY
TRBV16	TRBJ1-1	ASSPKTGNTEAF
TRBV7-8	TRBJ1-5	ASSPRGYMGMISNQPQH
TRBV10-3	TRBJ2-2	AISGATGELF
TRBV27	TRBJ2-3	ASSLSISSTDTQY
TRBV5-1	TRBJ1-4	ASSLVQGEKLF
TRBV25-1	TRBJ1-3	ASSETGGTGNTIY
TRBV6-1	TRBJ1-2	ASSEGFYGYT
TRBV6-1	TRBJ2-3	ASSGTSGGATDTQY
TRBV5-1	TRBJ2-2	ASSSQNTGELF
TRBV5-1	TRBJ2-1	ASSLAGRNEQF
TRBV11-3	TRBJ2-3	ASSLDALVADTQY
TRBV7-2	TRBJ2-3	ASSQMAGTSTDTQY
TRBV6-1	TRBJ2-7	ASSDQGAYEQY
TRBV11-3	TRBJ2-2	ASSLGGGTGELF